A selection of T cell receptor beta chains follows, all from one sample in a study of cytomegalovirus exposure and HLA in healthy donors. Assay: immunoSEQ multiplex PCR; the TCRdb copy retains only in-frame clones and omits some. This table holds around 180,000 clones, around 77% found once. Specimen: PBMCs. The receptors derive from a man between 60 and 70 years old in good health and CMV-seronegative. Each CDR3 is given with its conserved first and last residue. Fields, in order: J gene, clone size, V gene, D gene, CDR3 protein, CDR3 DNA. D genes are given only for firm matches. The size entry is marked missing in some rows and otherwise reads once, few, many or a size class.

>TRBJ2-3|few|TRBV5-6|TRBD1
CASSLPIGTGVYTQYF
TGTGCCAGCAGCTTGCCAATCGGGACAGGGGTATATACGCAGTATTTT
>TRBJ2-3|-|TRBV11-2|-
CASSIHGAGTDTQYF
TGTGCCAGCAGCATCCATGGGGCAGGGACAGATACGCAGTATTTT
>TRBJ2-7|once|TRBV6-6|-
CASSYGSQTGEQYF
TGTGCCAGCAGTTACGGGAGCCAAACGGGGGAGCAGTACTTC
>TRBJ2-7|-|TRBV7-9|-
CSSSRAGRSNEQYF
TGTTCCAGCAGCCGAGCCGGGAGATCTAACGAGCAGTACTTC
>TRBJ1-1|once|TRBV6-5|-
CASTNPNRALTEAFF
TGTGCCAGCACCAACCCTAACAGGGCGCTGACTGAAGCTTTCTTT
>TRBJ2-4|-|TRBV27|TRBD1
CASSTGQYRAKNIQYF
TGTGCCAGCAGTACGGGACAGTATCGAGCCAAAAACATTCAGTACTTC
>TRBJ1-1|-|TRBV5-6|-
CASRKGGGVNTEAFF
TGTGCCAGCAGGAAGGGTGGGGGCGTGAACACTGAAGCTTTCTTT
>TRBJ2-7|few|TRBV6-5|-
CASRQNSYEQYF
TGTGCCAGCAGACAAAACAGCTACGAGCAGTACTTC
>TRBJ2-5|-|TRBV18|-
CASSPLQGQETQYF
TGTGCCAGCTCACCATTACAGGGACAAGAGACCCAGTACTTC
>TRBJ1-2|-|TRBV19|-
CASSIRRDYGYTF
TGTGCCAGTAGTATCAGGCGGGACTATGGCTACACCTTC
>TRBJ1-6|-|TRBV6-4|TRBD1
CASSPPGDRGRESYNSPLHF
TGTGCCAGCAGTCCCCCGGGGGACAGGGGTCGAGAGTCCTATAATTCACCCCTCCACTTT
>TRBJ2-1|once|TRBV9|TRBD2
CASSPGGSGLYNEQFF
TGTGCCAGCAGCCCGGGGGGTAGCGGGCTATACAATGAGCAGTTCTTC
>TRBJ1-2|-|TRBV30|-
CAWTVLSNYGYPF
TGTGCCTGGACCGTTCTGTCTAACTATGGCTACCCCTTC
>TRBJ2-5|-|TRBV5-1|TRBD2
CASSTDRSSGGAETQYF
TGCGCCAGCAGCACGGACAGGTCTAGCGGGGGGGCCGAGACCCAGTACTTC
>TRBJ1-1|-|TRBV27|-
CASSLKGRTEAFF
TGTGCCAGCAGTTTGAAGGGGAGGACTGAAGCTTTCTTT
>TRBJ2-1|-|TRBV5-4|-
CASSSEPSLVHEQFF
TGTGCCAGCAGCTCGGAACCTTCTCTAGTCCATGAGCAGTTCTTC
>TRBJ2-5|-|TRBV5-1|-
CTSSLGGGEETQYF
TGCACCAGCAGCTTGGGCGGGGGCGAAGAGACCCAGTACTTC
>TRBJ2-1|-|TRBV6-5|TRBD1
CASSRQGGHNEQFF
TGTGCCAGCAGCAGACAGGGCGGCCACAATGAGCAGTTCTTC
>TRBJ2-1|few|TRBV6-1|-
CASSERTGNNEQFF
TGTGCCAGCAGTGAGCGGACTGGAAACAATGAGCAGTTCTTC
>TRBJ1-5|-|TRBV7-6|-
CASSLAGGGSNQPQNF
TGTGCCAGCAGCTTAGCGGGAGGGGGGAGCAATCAGCCCCAGAATTTT
>TRBJ1-4|few|TRBV7-6|-
CASSFKTNEKLFF
TGTGCCAGCAGCTTCAAAACTAATGAAAAACTGTTTTTT
>TRBJ1-3|few|TRBV7-9|-
CASSRQTNTIYF
TGTGCCAGCAGCCGACAGACTAACACCATATATTTT
>TRBJ1-4|-|TRBV5-6|TRBD1
CASSRTAPGQEKLFF
TGTGCCAGCAGCCGCACGGCACCGGGACAGGAAAAACTGTTTTTT
>TRBJ2-5|-|TRBV7-2|-
CASSSNQETQYF
TGTGCCAGCAGCTCCAACCAAGAGACCCAGTACTTC
>TRBJ1-1|-|TRBV9|-
CASSVGEGANHEAFF
TGTGCCAGCAGCGTAGGGGAAGGGGCTAATCATGAAGCTTTCTTT
>TRBJ2-7|once|TRBV28|-
CASSQGSSSYEQYF
TGTGCCAGCAGCCAGGGGTCTAGCTCCTACGAGCAGTACTTC
>TRBJ1-1|-|TRBV19|TRBD1
CASSHRGTEAFF
TGTGCCAGTAGTCACAGGGGAACTGAAGCTTTCTTT
>TRBJ1-2|-|TRBV30|TRBD1
CAWGPDRNYGYTF
TGTGCCTGGGGACCGGACAGGAACTATGGCTACACCTTC
>TRBJ1-2|-|TRBV5-1|-
CASSLWGDLANYGYTF
TGCGCCAGCAGCTTGTGGGGGGACCTAGCTAACTATGGCTACACCTTC
>TRBJ2-2|once|TRBV9|-
CASSPLAGTNTGELFF
TGTGCCAGCAGCCCTCTCGCAGGGACGAACACCGGGGAGCTGTTTTTT
>TRBJ1-4|-|TRBV6-6|-
CASSYSRTATNEKLFF
TGTGCCAGCAGTTACTCCCGGACAGCAACTAATGAAAAACTGTTTTTT